A selection of T cell receptor beta chains follows, all from one sample in a study of T cell responses to AZD1222 COVID-19 vaccine. TCRdb keeps only in-frame clones here, not all; method: immunoSEQ multiplex PCR. Here the sample spans approximately 140,000 clones, 80% to 95% being singletons. The material sequenced was peripheral blood, taken 28 days after the second AZD1222 dose. These receptors were taken from an adult who received the AZD1222 COVID-19 vaccine. Each CDR3 is given with its conserved first and last residue. D genes are given only for firm matches. The listing skips clone size in some rows; elsewhere it reads once, few, many or a size class.

size: .; D: .; V: TRBV19; J: TRBJ2-5; CDR3: CASSIGRGQETQYF; DNA: TGTGCCAGTAGTATAGGGAGAGGCCAAGAGACCCAGTACTTC
size: .; D: .; V: TRBV19; J: TRBJ2-1; CDR3: CASSIDPTGSQFF; DNA: TGTGCCAGTAGTATAGACCCTACGGGGTCTCAATTCTTC
size: few; D: TRBD1; V: TRBV7-9; J: TRBJ2-4; CDR3: CASSFRGKNIQYF; DNA: TGTGCCAGCAGTTTCAGGGGGAAAAACATTCAGTACTTC
size: .; D: .; V: TRBV19; J: TRBJ1-2; CDR3: CASARPGPYTF; DNA: TGTGCCAGTGCTCGACCAGGGCCTTACACCTTC
size: .; D: TRBD1; V: TRBV11-2; J: TRBJ1-4; CDR3: CASSLAPTGWDEKLFF; DNA: TGTGCCAGCAGCTTAGCCCCGACAGGGTGGGATGAAAAACTGTTTTTT
size: .; D: .; V: TRBV5-1; J: TRBJ1-3; CDR3: CASSLAGLRFGNTIYF; DNA: TGCGCCAGCAGCTTGGCCGGGCTGCGGTTTGGAAACACCATATATTTT
size: .; D: TRBD1; V: TRBV7-2; J: TRBJ1-2; CDR3: CASSSPTTGPHYGYTF; DNA: TGTGCCAGCAGCTCCCCAACGACAGGGCCCCACTATGGCTACACCTTC
size: .; D: .; V: TRBV18; J: TRBJ2-2; CDR3: CASSPVSGIPNTGELFF; DNA: TGTGCCAGCTCACCAGTTTCAGGGATCCCGAACACCGGGGAGCTGTTTTTT
size: .; D: TRBD1; V: TRBV5-6; J: TRBJ2-7; CDR3: CASTLGTGFYEQYF; DNA: TGTGCCAGCACCTTGGGGACAGGGTTTTACGAGCAGTACTTC
size: .; D: .; V: TRBV11-3; J: TRBJ2-1; CDR3: CASSLDLFGGSGANEQFF; DNA: TGTGCCAGCAGCTTAGATCTGTTTGGGGGATCGGGGGCTAATGAGCAGTTCTTC
size: .; D: .; V: TRBV18; J: TRBJ1-4; CDR3: CASSPEFGEKLFF; DNA: TGTGCCAGCTCGCCTGAATTTGGTGAAAAACTGTTTTTT
size: .; D: .; V: TRBV5-6; J: TRBJ2-2; CDR3: CASSLVGTGELFF; DNA: TGTGCCAGCAGCTTGGTGGGCACCGGGGAGCTGTTTTTT
size: .; D: .; V: TRBV7-6; J: TRBJ1-5; CDR3: CASSLFWVGNQPQHF; DNA: TGTGCCAGCAGCTTGTTCTGGGTAGGCAATCAGCCCCAGCATTTT
size: .; D: .; V: TRBV6-4; J: TRBJ2-1; CDR3: CASSDNRDDEQFF; DNA: TGTGCCAGCAGTGACAACCGGGACGATGAGCAGTTCTTC
size: .; D: .; V: TRBV6-5; J: TRBJ2-2; CDR3: CASSYSSRGRDGELFF; DNA: TGTGCCAGCAGTTACTCTTCCAGGGGCCGGGACGGGGAGCTGTTTTTT
size: .; D: .; V: TRBV4-3; J: TRBJ1-1; CDR3: CASSRLVRGTEAFF; DNA: TGCGCCAGCAGCCGACTTGTCAGGGGTACTGAAGCTTTCTTT
size: .; D: .; V: TRBV11-2; J: TRBJ1-1; CDR3: CASSWGPSGTEAFF; DNA: TGTGCCAGCAGCTGGGGACCGTCGGGCACTGAAGCTTTCTTT
size: .; D: TRBD1; V: TRBV10-3; J: TRBJ1-5; CDR3: CAISGTGDNQPQHF; DNA: TGTGCCATCAGTGGGACAGGGGATAATCAGCCCCAGCATTTT
size: .; D: .; V: TRBV6-5; J: TRBJ2-7; CDR3: CASSYNPGRSYEQYF; DNA: TGTGCCAGCAGTTACAATCCCGGCCGCTCCTACGAGCAGTACTTC
size: .; D: .; V: TRBV29-1; J: TRBJ2-2; CDR3: CSAGGQVNTGELFF; DNA: TGCAGCGCTGGAGGGCAGGTCAACACCGGGGAGCTGTTTTTT